This T cell receptor beta chain was obtained from a study of T cells in Graves' hyperthyroidism and ophthalmopathy. Study observations and caveats: Blood held most thyroid clonotypes expanded above 0.001 frequency. Stable hyperthyroidism was separated from ophthalmopathy by a model based on 13 V-J features.

Details on this clonotype: Its antigen is currently unknown.

Uncontrolled infection, other autoimmune disease, pregnancy or lactation disqualified patients from enrolment. Researchers took RNA transcripts and amplified the TCR beta CDR3 regions from them. The HTBI set primed first-round TCR CDR3 RT-PCR. TCRdb reprocessed the multiplex PCR reads via MiXCR and lists one record per CDR3 protein. Among 480,000 or so distinct CDR3 sequences listed, over 45% were seen once. CDR3 length equals 16 residues. CDR1 is SNHLY and CDR2 is FYNNEI in the germline V gene. V was trimmed by 6 bases and J by 1 base, leaving 18 bases between them. The source is an adult woman with Graves' disease, either hyperthyroidism or ophthalmopathy (not recorded which). The chain uses TRBV2 and TRBJ1-1; the D is unclear. Sequenced material: peripheral blood or thyroid tissue (not recorded which). The CDR3 region is CASRERSAMPNTEAFF. CDR3 DNA: TGTGCCAGCAGGGAGAGGTCGGCGATGCCGAACACTGAAGCTTTCTTT.